This T cell receptor (beta chain) was captured in a study of T-cell reconstitution after alpha-beta-depleted transplantation in children. The CDR3 is 17 residues long. V was shortened by 2 bases and J by 0 bases, with 14 bases between the two germline ends. CDR1 LNHNV and CDR2 YYDKDF come from the germline V gene (reference sequence). Study-wide results and limits: Surviving recipient T cells and thymic progenitors produced the high day-60 TCRbeta diversity seen in some patients. About two months after transplant, alpha-beta T cells reportedly came from several hundred expanded graft clones. It was newly produced T cells that mostly accounted for T-cell counts and diversity one year after transplant.

The TCRbeta library incorporated unique molecular identifiers. TCRdb reprocessed the PCR reads via MiXCR and lists one record per CDR3 protein. The data show about 200,000 distinct CDR3 sequences, roughly 7.1% seen once. Concerning this clonotype itself: The antigen is unknown.

This sample comprised PBMCs, obtained before TCRalphabeta/CD19-depleted stem cell transplant. This sequence joins TRBV15 and TRBJ1-5, with D maybe TRBD1 (5 bases). The sequence was obtained from a boy aged 2-15 years with acute lymphoblastic leukemia, due to receive a stem cell transplant. In DNA, the CDR3 is TGTGCCACCAGCAGATCGCTCACGGGGGGTAGCAATCAGCCCCAGCATTTT. It encodes CATSRSLTGGSNQPQHF. Together with reference TRBV15 and TRBJ1-5, the CDR3 gives the full variable domain: DAMVIQNPRYQVTQFGKPVTLSCSQTLNHNVMYWYQQKSSQAPKLLFHYYDKDFNNEADTPDNFQSRRPNTSFCFLDIRSPGLGDTAMYLCATSRSLTGGSNQPQHFGDGTRLSIL.